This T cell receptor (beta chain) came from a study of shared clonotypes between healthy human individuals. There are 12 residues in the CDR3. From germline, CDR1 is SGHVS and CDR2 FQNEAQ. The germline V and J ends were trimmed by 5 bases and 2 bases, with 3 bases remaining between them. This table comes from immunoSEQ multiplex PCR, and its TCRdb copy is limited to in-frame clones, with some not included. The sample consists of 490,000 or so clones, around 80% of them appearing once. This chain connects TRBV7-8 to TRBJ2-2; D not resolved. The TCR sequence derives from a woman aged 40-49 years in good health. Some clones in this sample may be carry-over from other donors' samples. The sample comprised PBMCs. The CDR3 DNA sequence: TGTGCCAGCAGCCATAACACCGGGGAGCTGTTTTTT. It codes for CASSHNTGELFF.